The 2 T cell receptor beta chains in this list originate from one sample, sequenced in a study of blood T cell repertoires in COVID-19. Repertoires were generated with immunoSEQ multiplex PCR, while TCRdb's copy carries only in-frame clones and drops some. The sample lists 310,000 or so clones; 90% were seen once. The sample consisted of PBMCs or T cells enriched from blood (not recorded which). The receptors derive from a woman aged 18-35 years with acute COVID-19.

CDR3 loop: CASSIRFLSRLEGMNTEAFF. The DNA for the CDR3 is TGTGCCAGTAGTATACGGTTCCTATCAAGACTCGAAGGTATGAACACTGAAGCTTTCTTT. V is TRBV19 and J is TRBJ1-1; D gene ambiguous. The V gene's germline CDR1 is LNHDA and CDR2 SQIVND (reference sequence). V dropped 2 bases and J dropped 0 bases, with 25 bases sitting between them. The CDR3 consists of 20 residues.

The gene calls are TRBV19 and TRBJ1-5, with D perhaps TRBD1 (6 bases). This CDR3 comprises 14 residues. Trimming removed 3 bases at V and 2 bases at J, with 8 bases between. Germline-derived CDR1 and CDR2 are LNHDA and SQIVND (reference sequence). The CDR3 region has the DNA TGTGCCAGTAGTATGAACAGGGGCAATCAGCCCCAGCATTTT. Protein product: CASSMNRGNQPQHF.